What follows describes a single T cell receptor beta chain. Its matching antigen is unknown. Assays were performed on roughly 96,000 TCR templates per sample. Clones were read by immunoSEQ multiplex PCR, and TCRdb kept only the in-frame ones, dropping some. The data contain around 87,000 clones, over 80% of them singletons. The data were obtained in a study of siplizumab effects on memory and regulatory T cells. Regarding the study as a whole: Proliferating CD4+ or CD8+ clones, roughly 75-97% of them, lacked an assignable naive or memory phenotype.

The CDR3 is 13 residues long. The V and J ends lost 6 bases and 2 bases respectively, with 14 bases between them. From germline, CDR1 is SQVTM and CDR2 ANQGSEA. The V call is TRBV29-1, the J call TRBJ2-7; no definite D call. Sample: CD4+ T cells sorted from blood. The receptor's source is a human donor in good health. The CDR3 region has the DNA TGCAGCGTCAAGGAAGGGCGCGCCTACGAGCAGTACTTC. Its protein is CSVKEGRAYEQYF.